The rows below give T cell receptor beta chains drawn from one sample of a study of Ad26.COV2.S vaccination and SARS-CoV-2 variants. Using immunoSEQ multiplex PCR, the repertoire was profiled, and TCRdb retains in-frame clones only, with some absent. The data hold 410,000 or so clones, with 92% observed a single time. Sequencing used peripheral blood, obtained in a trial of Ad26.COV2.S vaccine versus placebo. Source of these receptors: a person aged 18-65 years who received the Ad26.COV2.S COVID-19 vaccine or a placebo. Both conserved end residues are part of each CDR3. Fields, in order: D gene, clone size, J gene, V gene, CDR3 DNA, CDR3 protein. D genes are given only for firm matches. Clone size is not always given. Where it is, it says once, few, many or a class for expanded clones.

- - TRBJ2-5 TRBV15 TGTGCCACCAGCAGGAACGCGGAGACCCAGTACTTC CATSRNAETQYF
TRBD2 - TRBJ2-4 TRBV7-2 TGTGCCAGCAGCCCACTAGCGGGGGGGCGAGCCAAAAACATTCAGTACTTC CASSPLAGGRAKNIQYF
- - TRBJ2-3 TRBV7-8 TGTGCCAGCAGCTTAGTTTGGGGGGCCGCAGATACGCAGTATTTT CASSLVWGAADTQYF
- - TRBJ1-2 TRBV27 TGTGCCAGCAGTTTAAATGGCAGGACTCGTGGCTACACCTTC CASSLNGRTRGYTF
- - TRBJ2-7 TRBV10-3 TGTGCCATCTGGGGGGGGCTCGAGAAAACCTACGAGCAGTACTTC CAIWGGLEKTYEQYF
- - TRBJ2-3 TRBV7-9 TGTGCCAGCAGCTTACAGGGAAGCACAGATACGCAGTATTTT CASSLQGSTDTQYF
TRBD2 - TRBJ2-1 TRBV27 TGTGCCAGCAATTTAGCGGGGGGCTACAATGAGCAGTTCTTC CASNLAGGYNEQFF
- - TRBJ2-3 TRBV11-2 TGTGCCAGCAGCTCCTTGCGGGGCCGGGGGGATACGCAGTATTTT CASSSLRGRGDTQYF
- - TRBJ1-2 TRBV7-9 TGTGCCAGCAGCTTAATAGATGGCTACACCTTC CASSLIDGYTF
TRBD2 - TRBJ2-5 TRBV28 TGTGCCAGCAGCCGTTTGCGGGGGGTACAAGAGACCCAGTACTTC CASSRLRGVQETQYF
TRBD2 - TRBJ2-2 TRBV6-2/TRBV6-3 TGTGCCAGCAGTACTAGCGGGGGTACCGGGGAGCTGTTTTTT CASSTSGGTGELFF
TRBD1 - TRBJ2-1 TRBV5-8 TGTGCCAGCAGCCCGGGACAGGGGGCGCTCAATGAGCAGTTCTTC CASSPGQGALNEQFF
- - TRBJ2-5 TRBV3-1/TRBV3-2 TGTGCCAGCAGCCAAGATTTAAGGGTGTCGAACATTTCTTGGGGGACCCAGTACTTC CASSQDLRVSNISWGTQYF
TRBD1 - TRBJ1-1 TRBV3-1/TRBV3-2 TGTGCCAGCAGCCCGCGACAGGGCACTGAAGCTTTCTTT CASSPRQGTEAFF
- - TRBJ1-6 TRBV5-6 TGTGCCAGCAGCCATCAGGGGTTGTCCCTCCACTTT CASSHQGLSLHF
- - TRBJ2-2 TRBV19 TGTGCCAGTATGGGGTTCACCGGGGAGCTGTTTTTT CASMGFTGELFF
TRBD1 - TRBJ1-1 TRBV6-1 TGTGCCAGCAGTGATCACAGGGGAAACACTGAAGCTTTCTTT CASSDHRGNTEAFF
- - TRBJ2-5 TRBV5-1 TGCGCCAGCAGCTTTCCTCTAGGGCCGGGGGAGACCCAGTACTTC CASSFPLGPGETQYF
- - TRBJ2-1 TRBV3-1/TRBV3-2 TGTGCCAGCAGCCAAACCAGGAGCTCCTACAATGAGCAGTTCTTC CASSQTRSSYNEQFF
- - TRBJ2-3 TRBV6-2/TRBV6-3 TGTGCCAGCAGTTACCCTAGTGCCGGGGAGGGCACAGATACGCAGTATTTT CASSYPSAGEGTDTQYF
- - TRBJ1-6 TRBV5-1 TGCGCCAGCACCGAAAGGGGGTCCTCCTATAATTCACCCCTCCACTTT CASTERGSSYNSPLHF
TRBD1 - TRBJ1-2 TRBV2 TGTGCCAGCACCAACTCAGCAGGGGGTGGCTATGGCTACACCTTC CASTNSAGGGYGYTF
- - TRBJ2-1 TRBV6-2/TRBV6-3 TGTGCCAGCAGTTTGGGTGGCTCCTACAATGAGCAGTTCTTC CASSLGGSYNEQFF
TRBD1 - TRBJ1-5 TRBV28 TGTGCCAGCAGTCGAGACAGGGGGCGTTTTCAGCCCCAGCATTTT CASSRDRGRFQPQHF
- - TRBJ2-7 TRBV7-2 TGTGCCAGCAGCCCCCGGCGGACATACGAGCAGTACTTC CASSPRRTYEQYF
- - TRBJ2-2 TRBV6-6 TGTGCCAGCAGTCGCAGATGGGACGCAACGAACACCGGGGAGCTGTTTTTT CASSRRWDATNTGELFF
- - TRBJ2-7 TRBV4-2 TGTGCCAGCAGCCAAGATGCCGGGTGGGGCTCCTACGAGCAGTACTTC CASSQDAGWGSYEQYF
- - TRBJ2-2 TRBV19 TGTGCCAGTAACGCCGGGCCCGGGGAGCTGTTTTTT CASNAGPGELFF
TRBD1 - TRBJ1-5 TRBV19 TGTGCCAGTAGTTTAGGACAGGACAATCAGCCCCAGCATTTT CASSLGQDNQPQHF
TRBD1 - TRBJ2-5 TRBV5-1 TGCGCCAGCAGCTTCAGGGGGCGCGGGGAGACCCAGTACTTC CASSFRGRGETQYF
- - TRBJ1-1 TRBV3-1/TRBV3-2 TGTGCCAGCAGCCAAGCAGGCCGGAACACTGAAGCTTTCTTT CASSQAGRNTEAFF
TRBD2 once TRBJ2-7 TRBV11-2 TGTGCCAGCAGCCTCGAGGGGCGGGGGGACGAGCAGTACTTC CASSLEGRGDEQYF
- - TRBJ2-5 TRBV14 TGTGCCAGCAGTCGAAGCCAGGGGACCGTAAGAGAGGTCCAGTACTTC CASSRSQGTVREVQYF
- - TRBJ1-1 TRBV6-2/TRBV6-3 TGTGCCAGCAGTTTTACTACAGGTGCTAAACTGAACACTGAAGCTTTCTTT CASSFTTGAKLNTEAFF
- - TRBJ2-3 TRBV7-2 TGTGCCAGCACCCCCATGAACACAGATACGCAGTATTTT CASTPMNTDTQYF
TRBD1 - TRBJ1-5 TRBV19 TGTGCCAGTAGCTCCCTCTCCCTGACAGGGAGGTCGGATAGCAATCAGCCCCAGCATTTT CASSSLSLTGRSDSNQPQHF
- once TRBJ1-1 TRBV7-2 TGTGCCAGCGCCGGCGGCAGGGTTACGTGGGTTTCGGGCGCTTTCTTT CASAGGRVTWVSGAFF
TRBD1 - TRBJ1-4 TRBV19 TGTGCCAGTAGTAGAACTCAGGGGGCAACTAATGAAAAACTGTTTTTT CASSRTQGATNEKLFF
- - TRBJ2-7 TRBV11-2 TGTGCCAGCAGCTTAGGTCGGAACAGCTACGAGCAGTACTTC CASSLGRNSYEQYF
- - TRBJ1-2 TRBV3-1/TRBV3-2 TGTGCCAGCAGCCAGAGGGGAAGGCCAGGGGCCCCTTCTAACTATGGCTACACCTTC CASSQRGRPGAPSNYGYTF
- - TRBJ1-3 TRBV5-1 TGCGCCAGCAGCTCTGAAATGGGACTGAGCACCATATATTTT CASSSEMGLSTIYF
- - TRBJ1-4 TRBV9 TGTGCCAGCAGCGTAGGTGGTGAGTTTAATGAAAAACTGTTTTTT CASSVGGEFNEKLFF
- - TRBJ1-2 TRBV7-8 TGTGCCAGCAGCCCCCGGGACCCTCAAAGGGAATACTATGGCTACACCTTC CASSPRDPQREYYGYTF
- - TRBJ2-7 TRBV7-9 TGTGCCACTACGCAGGGGTCAGGCCTCCTAGGTGAGCAGTACTTC CATTQGSGLLGEQYF
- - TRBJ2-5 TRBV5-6 TGTGCCAGCAGCTTGGAGTATATTGACGGGGGAGGAGAGACCCAGTACTTC CASSLEYIDGGGETQYF
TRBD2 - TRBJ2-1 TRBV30 TGTGCCTGGAGCGGGACTAGCGGCAATGAGCAGTTCTTC CAWSGTSGNEQFF
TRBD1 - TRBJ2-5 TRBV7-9 TGTGCCAGCAGCTACGACCGCTACAGGGGGCAAGAGACCCAGTACTTC CASSYDRYRGQETQYF